The present T cell receptor beta chain was sequenced within a study of OX40 agonist ivuxolimab in advanced cancers. Assay used: immunoSEQ multiplex PCR; TCRdb lists only in-frame clones, some missing. This sample has 50,000 to 75,000 clones, with about 76% found just once. In its sample, this clone was seen once. No antigen is known for it. J lost 7 bases, V lost 6 bases, and 8 bases had no gene match. The CDR3 contains 15 residues. Germline V lookup: CDR1 LNHDA, CDR2 SQIVND (reference sequence). Study-level results: Partial responders treated at 0.1-3.0 mg/kg exhibited clonal expansion among the lowest measured. Mean expanded clone counts were higher in CD8+ than CD4+ T cells.

This clonotype was sampled from an adult with an advanced solid tumor such as melanoma, head and neck, liver or kidney cancer. Sequencing used CD4+ or CD8+ T cells sorted from blood, obtained in a trial of the OX40 agonist ivuxolimab. The chain carries TRBV19 and TRBJ1-5; 11 bases fit TRBD1. The CDR3 nucleotides are TGTGCCAGTAGACCTGGGACAGGGGGAGGGCAGCCCCAGCATTTT. The encoded protein is CASRPGTGGGQPQHF.